These 30 T cell receptor beta chains came from one sample sequenced in a study of blood T cell repertoires in COVID-19. Here immunoSEQ multiplex PCR was the method, and the copy in TCRdb shows in-frame clones only, minus some. The data contain about 300,000 clones, approximately 84% of them seen just once; the ten biggest clones take up more than 1.1%. Sequencing was done on a sample of peripheral blood. The receptors shown here come from a human donor with COVID-19, enrolled during active disease. The donor label of this sample is uncertain.

The rearrangement uses TRBV27 and TRBJ2-2; 9 bases match TRBD2. Losses at the gene ends were 4 bases for V and 6 bases for J; bases not matched to a gene: 15. Germline CDR1 and CDR2: MNHEY and SMNVEV (reference sequence). This CDR3 is built from 18 residues. This CDR3 is CASSSLGIAGALPGELFF. Written as DNA, the CDR3 is TGTGCCAGCAGTTCGTTAGGAATAGCGGGAGCCCTCCCCGGGGAGCTGTTTTTT.

This clone was counted once. The genes are TRBV15 and TRBJ2-7, with 8 bases aligning to TRBD2. Germline V lookup: CDR1 LNHNV, CDR2 YYDKDF (reference sequence). V was clipped by 0 bases and J by 2 bases; unmatched bases: 6. The CDR3 loop spans 16 amino acids. The CDR3 region is CATSRDGTRGAYEQYF. The CDR3 DNA is TGTGCCACCAGCAGAGACGGGACTAGGGGTGCCTACGAGCAGTACTTC.

This clone was observed a single time. This chain joins TRBV7-9 and TRBJ2-2; 13 bases align to TRBD2. The length of the CDR3 is 15 residues. Trimming took 5 bases from V and 6 from J; bases not matched to a gene: 3. Per the germline V gene, CDR1 is SEHNR and CDR2 is FQNEAQ (reference sequence). CDR3 bases: TGTGCCAGCAGCCCCGGACTAGCGGGAGCCGGGGAGCTGTTTTTT. Translated, it gives CASSPGLAGAGELFF.

The chain couples TRBV7-2 to TRBJ1-5; D is undetermined. CDR1 SGHTA and CDR2 FQGNSA come from the germline V gene. Trimming cost V 6 bases and J 3 bases, with 24 bases left between them. This CDR3 is 18 amino acids long. The CDR3 sequence: CASSHNSAGSINNQPQHF. The CDR3 DNA reads TGTGCCAGCAGTCATAATTCGGCGGGGAGTATCAACAATCAGCCCCAGCATTTT. The full variable domain, with the rest looked up from reference TRBV7-2 and TRBJ1-5, is GAGVSQSPSNKVTEKGKDVELRCDPISGHTALYWYRQSLGQGLEFLIYFQGNSAPDKSGLPSDRFSAERTGGSVSTLTIQRTQQEDSAVYLCASSHNSAGSINNQPQHFGDGTRLSIL.

The chain links TRBV7-8 to TRBJ2-2, with a tentative D call TRBD1 (6 bases). Germline V gene data show CDR1 as SGHVS and CDR2 as FQNEAQ. The V and J ends lost 1 base and 7 bases respectively, with 13 bases between them. This CDR3 comprises 15 residues. The chain's CDR3 is CASSLEYRENGELFF. DNA of the CDR3: TGTGCCAGCAGCTTAGAATACAGGGAGAACGGGGAGCTGTTTTTT.

The genes are TRBV6-5 and TRBJ2-3, with 11 bases aligning to TRBD2. The germline V gene encodes CDR1 MNHEY and CDR2 SVGAGI. V trimming: 7 bases; J trimming: 6 bases; junction bases outside the gene matches: 6. The CDR3 totals 14 residues. The CDR3 bases are TGTGCCAGCATTAGCGGGAGGGGGGCGGATACGCAGTATTTT. Translated, it gives CASISGRGADTQYF.

This clone was detected only once. The chain employs TRBV6-2 or TRBV6-3 and TRBJ2-7; TRBD1 might be the D (5 bases). Trimming removed 6 bases at V and 7 bases at J, with 13 bases between. Germline lookup yields CDR1 MNHEY and CDR2 SVGEGT. This CDR3 is built from 12 residues. As DNA, the CDR3 is TGTGCCAGCAGCCTACTCAACAGGGAGCAGTACTTC. Protein product: CASSLLNREQYF.

The chain couples TRBV5-1 to TRBJ2-6; D perhaps matches TRBD2 (6 bases). This CDR3 region has 16 residues. The V end was cut by 4 bases, the J end by 2 bases, with 13 bases between. Germline V gene sequence: CDR1 SGHRS, CDR2 YFSETQ. The CDR3 bases are TGCGCCAGCAGCGGCGGGGCCGCGGCTGGGGCCAACGTCCTGACTTTC. It encodes CASSGGAAAGANVLTF.

This rearrangement joins TRBV2 to TRBJ2-7; D may be TRBD1 (6 bases). The CDR3 runs 13 residues. Germline CDR1 SNHLY, CDR2 FYNNEI. The V end lost 4 bases, the J end lost 3 bases, and 10 bases lay between the germline ends. The chain's CDR3 is CASSVYRDYEQYF. CDR3 nucleotides: TGTGCCAGCAGTGTATACAGGGACTACGAGCAGTACTTC.

V gene TRBV12-3 or TRBV12-4 combines with J gene TRBJ1-5; no definite D call. The V end was cut by 6 bases, the J end by 1 base, with 4 bases between. The CDR3 is 12 amino acids. The CDR3 DNA reads as TGTGCCAGCAGACAGAGCAATCAGCCCCAGCATTTT. This translates into CASRQSNQPQHF.

The V and J genes are TRBV28 and TRBJ2-4; 10 positions match TRBD2. The germline gives CDR1 MDHEN, CDR2 SYDVKM. CDR3 length: 16 residues. J gave up 0 bases and V 7 bases, and 6 bases lay outside the gene matches. CDR3 sequence: CASTELAGLAKNIQYF. In DNA, the CDR3 is TGTGCCAGCACTGAACTAGCGGGGTTAGCCAAAAACATTCAGTACTTC. Full variable domain (outside the CDR3, taken from reference TRBV28 and TRBJ2-4): DVKVTQSSRYLVKRTGEKVFLECVQDMDHENMFWYRQDPGLGLRLIYFSYDVKMKEKGDIPEGYSVSREKKERFSLILESASTNQTSMYLCASTELAGLAKNIQYFGAGTRLSVL.

The rearrangement uses TRBV5-1 and TRBJ2-7, with 14 bases fitting TRBD2. This CDR3 region has 17 residues. Germline values: CDR1 SGHRS, CDR2 YFSETQ. V lost 0 bases, J lost 2 bases, and 4 bases stayed unmatched. CDR3 bases: TGCGCCAGCAGCTTGGGACTAGCGGGAGGGTCTCCCTACGAGCAGTACTTC. This codes for CASSLGLAGGSPYEQYF.

This chain joins TRBV28 and TRBJ2-6; perhaps TRBD2 as D (5 bases). Looked up from germline, CDR1 is MDHEN and CDR2 is SYDVKM. The CDR3 runs 16 residues. Trimming cost V 2 bases and J 0 bases, with 8 bases left between them. The CDR3 sequence is CASSLKGASGANVLTF. CDR3 nucleotides: TGTGCCAGCAGTTTAAAGGGAGCCTCTGGGGCCAACGTCCTGACTTTC.

This clone has a handful of counts. The chain uses TRBV19 and TRBJ2-5; D might be TRBD2 (6 bases). CDR1 is LNHDA, CDR2 SQIVND, per germline (reference sequence). Between the trimmed V and J ends, which lost 8 bases and 2 bases, there was a span of 21 bases. This CDR3 spans 16 amino acids. This chain's CDR3 is CASGSMGGASQETQYF. For the CDR3, the DNA is TGTGCCAGTGGCAGTATGGGGGGTGCTTCACAAGAGACCCAGTACTTC.

The table lists this clone with a count of one. The chain recombines TRBV5-1 with TRBJ2-7; the match to TRBD1 covers 9 bases. Germline CDR1 and CDR2: SGHRS and YFSETQ. The CDR3 loop spans 14 amino acids. The V gene end was trimmed by 2 bases and the J gene end by 4 bases; junction bases not matched to a gene: 4. Written as DNA, the CDR3 is TGCGCCAGCAGCTTAATGGGACAGGGTTACGAGCAGTACTTC. Amino acids: CASSLMGQGYEQYF. Variable domain in full (rest from reference TRBV5-1 and TRBJ2-7): KAGVTQTPRYLIKTRGQQVTLSCSPISGHRSVSWYQQTPGQGLQFLFEYFSETQRNKGNFPGRFSGRQFSNSRSEMNVSTLELGDSALYLCASSLMGQGYEQYFGPGTRLTVT.

V is TRBV28 and J is TRBJ1-5; D gene ambiguous. The V end lost 4 bases, the J end lost 5 bases, and 21 bases lay between the germline ends. The CDR3 length is 17 residues. Germline CDR1 is MDHEN and CDR2 is SYDVKM. In nucleotides, the CDR3 is TGTGCCAGCAGTTCGACCCCGAGGGCGATCGGGGATCAGCCCCAGCATTTT. Its protein is CASSSTPRAIGDQPQHF.

The table lists this clone with a few counts. The chain uses TRBV9 and TRBJ1-1; a weak D match, TRBD1 (5 bases). V was trimmed by 4 bases and J by 0 bases, leaving 13 bases between them. Germline CDR1 SGDLS, CDR2 YYNGEE. The CDR3 covers 15 residues. Written as DNA, the CDR3 is TGTGCCAGCAGCCCCCGGACACGTTTGAACACTGAAGCTTTCTTT. Protein: CASSPRTRLNTEAFF. The full variable domain, with the rest looked up from reference TRBV9 and TRBJ1-1, is DSGVTQTPKHLITATGQRVTLRCSPRSGDLSVYWYQQSLDQGLQFLIQYYNGEERAKGNILERFSAQQFPDLHSELNLSSLELGDSALYFCASSPRTRLNTEAFFGQGTRLTVV.

This rearrangement joins TRBV12-1 to TRBJ1-2; the table's D call TRBD1 went unverified against the DNA. TRBV12-1 is a known pseudogene. The CDR3 is made up of 17 amino acids. CDR3: CASSWNNTGGEGYGYTF. For the CDR3, the DNA is TGTGCCAGCAGCTGGAACAACACAGGGGGCGAGGGCTATGGCTACACCTTC.

Points on this clone: At one end the junction does not follow the germline gene, possibly because of a read error. The chain carries TRBV6-1 and TRBJ2-3; 10 nucleotides align to TRBD2. Per germline, CDR1 MNHNS and CDR2 SASEGT. This CDR3 contains 15 residues. CDR3 DNA: TGTGCCAGCAGGGAAGCGGGAGGGACCCCAGATACGCAGTATTTT. This translates into CASREAGGTPDTQYF.

Only a few counts were recorded for this clone. This chain uses TRBV6-5 with TRBJ1-3; D is possibly TRBD1 (5 bases). Germline values: CDR1 MNHEY, CDR2 SVGAGI. V lost 5 bases to trimming and J lost 0 bases, with 11 bases between them. The CDR3 runs to 15 residues. This chain's CDR3 is CASSTAGRSGNTIYF. As DNA, the CDR3 is TGTGCCAGCAGTACCGCGGGACGCTCTGGAAACACCATATATTTT.

This chain connects TRBV7-3 to TRBJ2-3; D possibly corresponds to TRBD2 (6 bases). Trimming stripped 7 bases from V and 1 base from J, with 27 bases between. There are 19 residues in the CDR3. In germline, CDR1 is SGHTA, CDR2 FQGTGA. CDR3 nucleotide sequence: TGTGCCAGCACCCCGGGAGAGGGTAAGGGCGGATTGGGCACAGATACGCAGTATTTT. This sequence encodes CASTPGEGKGGLGTDTQYF.

The rearrangement joins TRBV19 to TRBJ1-4; 8 bases line up with TRBD1. Germline trimming cut 10 bases from V and 8 bases from J; bases unmatched to any gene: 6. The CDR3 is 12 amino acids. Looked up from germline, CDR1 is LNHDA and CDR2 is SQIVND (reference sequence). CDR3 nucleotides: TGTGCCACCGGACAGGGTAGGGAAAAACTGTTTTTT. Translated, it gives CATGQGREKLFF.

The chain couples TRBV28 to TRBJ2-2; D is unresolved. Germline CDR1 is MDHEN and CDR2 is SYDVKM. V was cut by 2 bases and J by 1 base, with 11 bases left in between. CDR3 length: 16 residues. The CDR3 sequence: CASSLDGAVNTGELFF. The CDR3 coding sequence is TGTGCCAGCAGTTTAGATGGAGCAGTGAACACCGGGGAGCTGTTTTTT.

This chain links TRBV7-3 with TRBJ2-3; D gene ambiguous. The CDR3 has 13 amino acids. The germline V and J ends were trimmed by 3 bases and 3 bases, with 7 bases remaining between them. Germline V gives CDR1 SGHTA, CDR2 FQGTGA. This CDR3 is CASSFQTTDTQYF. The CDR3 DNA sequence: TGTGCCAGCAGCTTCCAAACTACAGATACGCAGTATTTT.

The chain carries TRBV27 and TRBJ1-6; 8 bases fit TRBD1. The CDR3 sequence is 13 residues long. V lost 4 bases and J lost 10; bases outside the gene matches: 3. Germline V lookup: CDR1 MNHEY, CDR2 SMNVEV (reference sequence). In DNA, the CDR3 is TGTGCCAGCAGTTCGTACAGGGGGTCACCCCTCCACTTT. This gives the protein CASSSYRGSPLHF.

The chain couples TRBV10-3 to TRBJ2-5, with 8 bases identical to TRBD1. The CDR3 length is 14 residues. Unmatched junction bases numbered 11, after V lost 10 bases and J lost 4 bases. Germline values: CDR1 ENHRY, CDR2 SYGVKD. In nucleotides, the CDR3 is TGTGCCACCTCCAACAGGGGGGACGGAGAGACCCAGTACTTC. It codes for CATSNRGDGETQYF.

The chain carries TRBV6-1 and TRBJ1-2; a possible D gene is TRBD1 (5 bases). Germline assignment: CDR1 MNHNS and CDR2 SASEGT. V was clipped by 2 bases and J by 10 bases, with 17 bases between them. The CDR3 is 14 amino acids. The DNA of the CDR3 is TGTGCCAGCAGTGAAACTCAGGGCGCGGACGACTACACCTTC. Residues: CASSETQGADDYTF.

V usage is TRBV18 and J usage is TRBJ2-1, with 7 bases matching TRBD1. The CDR3 sequence is 16 residues long. The V segment lost 2 bases and the J segment 5 bases; nucleotides outside the gene matches: 9. Germline values: CDR1 KGHSH, CDR2 LQKENI. CDR3 amino acids: CASSPGAGTANNEQFF. The CDR3 region has the DNA TGTGCCAGCTCACCAGGGGCCGGGACAGCAAACAATGAGCAGTTCTTC.

This clone was found once. This rearrangement joins TRBV6-5 to TRBJ1-1; 8 bases align to TRBD1. This CDR3 has 15 amino acids. Looked up from germline, CDR1 is MNHEY and CDR2 is SVGAGI. Germline trimming cut 7 bases from V and 4 bases from J; bases unmatched to any gene: 11. The CDR3 sequence is CASNRRTGRGTEAFF. CDR3 nucleotide sequence: TGTGCCAGCAATCGACGGACAGGGAGGGGCACTGAAGCTTTCTTT.

The chain joins TRBV6-2 or TRBV6-3 to TRBJ2-3; no clear D gene. This CDR3 comprises 16 residues. V lost 2 bases and J 5 bases, leaving 17 bases between the germline ends. CDR1 MNHEY and CDR2 SVGEGT come from the germline V gene. CDR3 nucleotide sequence: TGTGCCAGCAGTTACACGGCGGCCGGATCCGGAGATACGCAGTATTTT. Translating it yields CASSYTAAGSGDTQYF.